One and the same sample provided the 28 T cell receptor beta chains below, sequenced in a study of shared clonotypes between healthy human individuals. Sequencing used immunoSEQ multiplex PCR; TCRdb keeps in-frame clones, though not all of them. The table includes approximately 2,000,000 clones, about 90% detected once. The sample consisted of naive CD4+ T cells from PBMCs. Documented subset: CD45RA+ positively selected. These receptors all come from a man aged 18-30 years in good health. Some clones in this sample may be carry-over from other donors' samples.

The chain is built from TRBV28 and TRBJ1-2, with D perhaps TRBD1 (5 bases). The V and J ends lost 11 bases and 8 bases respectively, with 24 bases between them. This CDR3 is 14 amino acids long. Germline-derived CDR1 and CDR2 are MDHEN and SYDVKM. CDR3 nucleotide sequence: TGTGCCGCCGACGGGACCGGGAGCGGGGTAGGCTACACCTTC. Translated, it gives CAADGTGSGVGYTF.

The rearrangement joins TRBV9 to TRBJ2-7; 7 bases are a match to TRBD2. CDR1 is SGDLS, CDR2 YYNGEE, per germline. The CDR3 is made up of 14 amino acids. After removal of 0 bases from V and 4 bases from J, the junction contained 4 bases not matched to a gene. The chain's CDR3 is CASSVGAGIYEQYF. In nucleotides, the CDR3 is TGTGCCAGCAGCGTAGGAGCGGGGATTTACGAGCAGTACTTC.

Written as DNA, the CDR3 is TGTGCCAGCAGTTCCCGGGACAGGGTTGGAAACACCATATATTTT. Amino acid sequence: CASSSRDRVGNTIYF. The chain recombines TRBV28 with TRBJ1-3; TRBD1 agrees at 9 bases. The CDR3 has 15 amino acids. V gave up 4 bases and J gave up 3 bases; unmatched junction bases: 4. Per germline, CDR1 MDHEN and CDR2 SYDVKM.

Written as DNA, the CDR3 is TGTGCCAGCAGCCCCCGACAGACAAACACTGAAGCTTTCTTT. Its protein is CASSPRQTNTEAFF. This chain joins TRBV27 and TRBJ1-1; a weak D match, TRBD1 (5 bases). This CDR3 comprises 14 residues. Looked up from germline, CDR1 is MNHEY and CDR2 is SMNVEV (reference sequence). V gave up 6 bases and J gave up 2 bases, with 13 bases separating them.

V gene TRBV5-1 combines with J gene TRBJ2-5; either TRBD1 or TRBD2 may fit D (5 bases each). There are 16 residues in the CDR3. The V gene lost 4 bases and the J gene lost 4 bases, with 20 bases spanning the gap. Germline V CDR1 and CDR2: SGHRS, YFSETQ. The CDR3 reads CASSPTPGRPGETQYF. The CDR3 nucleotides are TGCGCCAGCAGCCCCACCCCGGGGCGACCGGGAGAGACCCAGTACTTC.

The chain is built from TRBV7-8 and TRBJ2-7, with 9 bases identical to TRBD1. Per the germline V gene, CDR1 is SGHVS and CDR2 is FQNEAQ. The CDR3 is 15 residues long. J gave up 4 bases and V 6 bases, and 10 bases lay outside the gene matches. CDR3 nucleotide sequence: TGTGCCAGCAGGCCGAGGGGGACAGGGACTTACGAGCAGTACTTC. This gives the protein CASRPRGTGTYEQYF.

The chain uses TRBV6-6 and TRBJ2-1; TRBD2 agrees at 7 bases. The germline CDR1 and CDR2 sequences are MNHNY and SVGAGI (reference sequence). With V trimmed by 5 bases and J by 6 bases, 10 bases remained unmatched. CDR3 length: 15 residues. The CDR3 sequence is CASSAAGTKFNEQFF. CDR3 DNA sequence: TGTGCCAGCAGTGCAGCCGGGACTAAATTCAATGAGCAGTTCTTC.

The CDR3 region is CASSTAASGAYEQYF. The CDR3, as DNA: TGTGCCAGCAGCACAGCGGCTAGCGGAGCCTACGAGCAGTACTTC. The V and J genes are TRBV7-2 and TRBJ2-7, with 7 positions matching TRBD2. Per germline, CDR1 SGHTA and CDR2 FQGNSA. The CDR3 is made up of 15 amino acids. V shed 5 bases, J shed 2 bases, and the junction held 9 bases outside the gene matches.

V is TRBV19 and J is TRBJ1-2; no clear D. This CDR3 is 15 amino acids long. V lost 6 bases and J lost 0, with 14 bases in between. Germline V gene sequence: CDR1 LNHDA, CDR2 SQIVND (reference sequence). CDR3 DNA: TGTGCCAGTAGCCCCGCCGGTTACTCTAACTATGGCTACACCTTC. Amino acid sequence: CASSPAGYSNYGYTF.

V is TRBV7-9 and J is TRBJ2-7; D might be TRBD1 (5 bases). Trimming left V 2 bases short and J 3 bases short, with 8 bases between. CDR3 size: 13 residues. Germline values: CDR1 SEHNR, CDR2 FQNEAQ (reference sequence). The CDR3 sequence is CASSLQGYYEQYF. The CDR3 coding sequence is TGTGCCAGCAGCTTACAGGGCTACTACGAGCAGTACTTC.

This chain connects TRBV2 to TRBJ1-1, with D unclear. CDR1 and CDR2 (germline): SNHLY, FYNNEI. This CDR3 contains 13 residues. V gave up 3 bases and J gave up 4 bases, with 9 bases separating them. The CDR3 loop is CASSEGVVTEAFF. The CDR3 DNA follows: TGTGCCAGCAGTGAGGGTGTTGTCACTGAAGCTTTCTTT.

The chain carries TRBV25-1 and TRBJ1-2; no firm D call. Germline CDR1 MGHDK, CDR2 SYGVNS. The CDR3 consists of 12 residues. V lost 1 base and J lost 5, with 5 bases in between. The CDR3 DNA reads TGTGCCAGCAGTGAATTACAGTATGGCTACACCTTC. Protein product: CASSELQYGYTF.

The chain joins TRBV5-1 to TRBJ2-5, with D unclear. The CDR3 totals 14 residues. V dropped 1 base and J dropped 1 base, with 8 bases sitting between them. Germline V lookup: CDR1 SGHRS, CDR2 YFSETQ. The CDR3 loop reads CASSLYHSQETQYF. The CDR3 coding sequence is TGCGCCAGCAGCTTGTACCACAGCCAAGAGACCCAGTACTTC.

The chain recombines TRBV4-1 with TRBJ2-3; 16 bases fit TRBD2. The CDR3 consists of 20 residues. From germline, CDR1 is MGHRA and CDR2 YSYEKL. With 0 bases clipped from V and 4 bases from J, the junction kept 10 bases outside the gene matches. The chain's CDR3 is CASSQDPGTSGRASADTQYF. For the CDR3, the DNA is TGCGCCAGCAGCCAAGATCCGGGGACTAGCGGGAGGGCCTCCGCAGATACGCAGTATTTT.

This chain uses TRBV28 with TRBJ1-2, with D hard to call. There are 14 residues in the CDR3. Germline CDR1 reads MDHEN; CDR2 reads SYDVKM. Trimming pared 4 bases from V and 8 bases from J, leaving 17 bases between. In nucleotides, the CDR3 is TGTGCCAGCAGTTCTGTAGGGTTGGGTGAGGGCTACACCTTC. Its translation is CASSSVGLGEGYTF.

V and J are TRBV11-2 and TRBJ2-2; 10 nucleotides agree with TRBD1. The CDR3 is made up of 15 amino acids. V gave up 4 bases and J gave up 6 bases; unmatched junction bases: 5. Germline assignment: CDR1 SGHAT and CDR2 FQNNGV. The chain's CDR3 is CASSSDRGLSGELFF. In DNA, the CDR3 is TGTGCCAGCAGCTCAGACAGGGGGCTATCCGGGGAGCTGTTTTTT.

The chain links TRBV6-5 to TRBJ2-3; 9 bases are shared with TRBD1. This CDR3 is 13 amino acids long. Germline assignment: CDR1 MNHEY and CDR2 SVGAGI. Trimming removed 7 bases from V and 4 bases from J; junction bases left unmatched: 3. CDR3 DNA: TGTGCCAGCAAGGACAGGGGTCCAGATACGCAGTATTTT. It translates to CASKDRGPDTQYF.

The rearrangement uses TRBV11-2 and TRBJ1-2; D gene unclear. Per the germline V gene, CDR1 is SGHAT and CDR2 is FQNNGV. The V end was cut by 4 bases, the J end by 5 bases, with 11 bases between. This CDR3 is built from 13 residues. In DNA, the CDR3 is TGTGCCAGCAGCTCGCGGACCCCTTATGGCTACACCTTC. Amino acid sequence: CASSSRTPYGYTF.

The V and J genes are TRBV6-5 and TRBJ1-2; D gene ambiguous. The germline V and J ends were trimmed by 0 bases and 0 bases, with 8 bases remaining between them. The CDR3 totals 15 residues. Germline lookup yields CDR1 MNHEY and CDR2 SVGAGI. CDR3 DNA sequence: TGTGCCAGCAGTTACTCGGGCGGATCTAACTATGGCTACACCTTC. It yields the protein CASSYSGGSNYGYTF.

The CDR3 spells CASSLSRVHGYTF. The CDR3 region has the DNA TGTGCCAGCAGCTTAAGCAGGGTGCATGGCTACACCTTC. This rearrangement joins TRBV11-2 to TRBJ1-2; tentatively, D is TRBD1 (5 bases). V was trimmed by 2 bases and J by 6 bases, leaving 10 bases between them. This CDR3 spans 13 amino acids. Germline CDR1 is SGHAT and CDR2 is FQNNGV.

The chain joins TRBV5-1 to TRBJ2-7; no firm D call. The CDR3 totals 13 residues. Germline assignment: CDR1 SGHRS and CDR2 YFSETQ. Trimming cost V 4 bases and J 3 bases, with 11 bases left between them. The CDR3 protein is CASSLPDGYEQYF. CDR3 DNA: TGCGCCAGCAGCCTACCCGACGGCTACGAGCAGTACTTC.

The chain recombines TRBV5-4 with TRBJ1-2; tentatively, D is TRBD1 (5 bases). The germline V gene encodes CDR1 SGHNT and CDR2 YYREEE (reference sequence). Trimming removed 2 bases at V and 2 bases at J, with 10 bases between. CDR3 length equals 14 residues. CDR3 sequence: CASSLPRGNYGYTF. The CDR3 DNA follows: TGTGCCAGCAGCTTACCCCGGGGGAACTATGGCTACACCTTC.

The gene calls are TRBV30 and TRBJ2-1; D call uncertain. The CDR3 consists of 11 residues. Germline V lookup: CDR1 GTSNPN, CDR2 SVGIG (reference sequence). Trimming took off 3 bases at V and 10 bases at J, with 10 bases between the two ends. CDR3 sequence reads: CAWSQNGEQFF. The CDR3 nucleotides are TGTGCCTGGAGCCAAAACGGGGAGCAGTTCTTC.

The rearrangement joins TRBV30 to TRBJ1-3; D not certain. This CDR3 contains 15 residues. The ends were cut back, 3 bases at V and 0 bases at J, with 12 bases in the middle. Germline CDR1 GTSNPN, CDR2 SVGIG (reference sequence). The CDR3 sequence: CAWSGLTNSGNTIYF. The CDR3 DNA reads TGTGCCTGGAGCGGACTGACAAACTCTGGAAACACCATATATTTT.

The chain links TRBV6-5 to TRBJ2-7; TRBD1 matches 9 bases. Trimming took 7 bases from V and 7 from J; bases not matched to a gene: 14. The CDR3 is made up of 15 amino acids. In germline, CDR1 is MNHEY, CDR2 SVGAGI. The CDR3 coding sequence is TGTGCCAGCATCATGTCCCCGGGACAGGGAACAGAGCAGTACTTC. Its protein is CASIMSPGQGTEQYF.

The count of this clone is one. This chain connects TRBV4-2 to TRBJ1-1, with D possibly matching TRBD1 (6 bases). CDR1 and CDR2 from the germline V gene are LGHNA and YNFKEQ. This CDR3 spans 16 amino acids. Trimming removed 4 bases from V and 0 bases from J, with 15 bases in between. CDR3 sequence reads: CASSPRTDPMNTEAFF. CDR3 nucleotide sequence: TGTGCCAGCAGCCCCCGGACAGACCCTATGAACACTGAAGCTTTCTTT.

The CDR3 reads CASRPTSGATDTQYF. The CDR3 DNA reads TGCGCCAGCAGGCCGACTAGCGGGGCCACAGATACGCAGTATTTT. This chain joins TRBV5-1 and TRBJ2-3, with TRBD2 matching over 11 bases. Losses at the gene ends were 5 bases for V and 2 bases for J; bases not matched to a gene: 4. The germline V gene has CDR1 SGHRS and CDR2 YFSETQ. This CDR3 has 15 amino acids. The full variable domain, completed using reference TRBV5-1 and TRBJ2-3, is KAGVTQTPRYLIKTRGQQVTLSCSPISGHRSVSWYQQTPGQGLQFLFEYFSETQRNKGNFPGRFSGRQFSNSRSEMNVSTLELGDSALYLCASRPTSGATDTQYFGPGTRLTVL.

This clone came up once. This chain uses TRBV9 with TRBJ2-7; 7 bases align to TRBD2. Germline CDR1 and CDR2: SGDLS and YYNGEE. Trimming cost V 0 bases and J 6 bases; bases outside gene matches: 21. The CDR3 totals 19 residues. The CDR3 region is CASSVAGVGGAGYYGEQYF. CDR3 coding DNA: TGTGCCAGCAGCGTAGCCGGGGTTGGCGGAGCGGGGTATTACGGCGAGCAGTACTTC.